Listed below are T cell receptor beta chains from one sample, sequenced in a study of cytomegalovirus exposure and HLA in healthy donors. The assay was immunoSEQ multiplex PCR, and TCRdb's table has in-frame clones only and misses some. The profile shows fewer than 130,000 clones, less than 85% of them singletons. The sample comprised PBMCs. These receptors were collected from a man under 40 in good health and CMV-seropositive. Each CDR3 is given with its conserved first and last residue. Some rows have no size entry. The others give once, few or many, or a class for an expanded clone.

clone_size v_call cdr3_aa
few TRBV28 CASSPGDVPEAFF
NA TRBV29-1 CSESPRQGPSTDTQYF
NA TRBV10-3 CAISVGTSGGAGEQFF
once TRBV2 CASSEGTTFNSPLHF
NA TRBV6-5 CASSYLRGSLGYTF
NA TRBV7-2 CASSPTSGGLVDF
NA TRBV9 CASRAPGQGEVGELFF
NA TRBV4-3 CATKRGFGTDTQYF
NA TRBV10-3 CAIRAGPGADTQYF
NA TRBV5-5 CASSSGQGALAENYEQYF